A selection of T cell receptor beta chains follows, all from one sample in a study of T cell responses to AZD1222 COVID-19 vaccine. Measured with immunoSEQ multiplex PCR; TCRdb has only the in-frame clones, and not every one. Of roughly 92,000 clones listed, almost 90% are singletons. The sample was peripheral blood, taken on day 0 of AZD1222 vaccination. These receptors were taken from an adult in good health. Each CDR3 is given with its conserved first and last residue. D genes are given only for firm matches.

length,J,V,D,CDR3,DNA
14,TRBJ1-2,TRBV14,-,CASSQGADNYGYTF,TGTGCCAGCAGCCAAGGTGCGGACAACTATGGCTACACCTTC
14,TRBJ1-2,TRBV5-1,TRBD1,CASSLSSDREISAF,TGCGCCAGCAGCTTATCGTCGGACAGGGAGATTTCCGCCTTC
15,TRBJ2-7,TRBV4-3,TRBD1,CASSQGTGGSYEQYF,TGCGCCAGCAGCCAAGGGACAGGGGGGTCCTACGAGCAGTACTTC
12,TRBJ2-3,TRBV7-2,-,CASSPPLGSQYF,TGTGCCAGCAGCCCCCCCCTGGGGTCGCAGTATTTT
17,TRBJ2-3,TRBV5-5,-,CASSPGFSPRGTDTQYF,TGTGCCAGCAGCCCCGGTTTTAGCCCCCGGGGAACAGATACGCAGTATTTT
16,TRBJ2-1,TRBV6-5,TRBD2,CASSYSSSGVANEQFF,TGTGCCAGCAGTTACTCTTCTAGCGGGGTGGCCAATGAGCAGTTCTTC
17,TRBJ2-1,TRBV29-1,-,CSVEATGARVVHNEQFF,TGCAGCGTTGAAGCCACCGGGGCCAGGGTCGTCCACAATGAGCAGTTCTTC
15,TRBJ1-3,TRBV6-5,-,CASSYSRGGGNTIYF,TGTGCCAGCAGTTACTCCCGGGGTGGAGGAAACACCATATATTTT
16,TRBJ1-2,TRBV6-2/TRBV6-3,-,CASSYEAVRPNYGYTF,TGTGCCAGCAGTTACGAGGCAGTTAGGCCCAACTATGGCTACACCTTC
14,TRBJ1-5,TRBV5-8,TRBD1,CASSKGQGEQPQHF,TGTGCCAGCAGCAAAGGACAGGGCGAACAGCCCCAGCATTTT
12,TRBJ1-2,TRBV24-1,-,CATSDSDDGYTF,TGTGCCACCAGTGACTCAGACGATGGCTACACCTTC
15,TRBJ1-3,TRBV9,-,CASSVGTGSGNTIYF,TGTGCCAGCAGCGTCGGGACGGGCTCTGGAAACACCATATATTTT
14,TRBJ2-5,TRBV28,-,CASSWASTQETQYF,TGTGCCAGCAGTTGGGCGAGCACCCAAGAGACCCAGTACTTC
16,TRBJ2-2,TRBV19,-,CASIRTDLRNTGELFF,TGTGCCAGTATTAGGACAGACCTCCGGAACACCGGGGAGCTGTTTTTT
15,TRBJ1-1,TRBV7-8,-,CASSFGGIANTEAFF,TGTGCCAGCAGCTTTGGGGGGATAGCTAACACTGAAGCTTTCTTT
16,TRBJ1-2,TRBV23-1,-,CASINMKGKGNYGYTF,TGCGCCAGCATTAATATGAAAGGGAAGGGTAACTATGGCTACACCTTC
15,TRBJ1-6,TRBV5-5,TRBD1,CASSGGQGYNSPLHF,TGTGCCAGCAGCGGGGGACAGGGGTATAATTCACCCCTCCACTTT
16,TRBJ2-7,TRBV4-3,-,CASSQDLGVARYEQYF,TGCGCCAGCAGCCAAGATCTCGGGGTGGCGAGGTACGAGCAGTACTTC
15,TRBJ1-5,TRBV6-5,-,CASMVELLGNQPQHF,TGTGCCAGCATGGTTGAGCTCTTGGGCAATCAGCCCCAGCATTTT
15,TRBJ1-2,TRBV7-2,-,CASSLGGGSFYGYTF,TGTGCCAGCAGCTTAGGGGGCGGCTCCTTCTATGGCTACACCTTC
14,TRBJ1-4,TRBV14,-,CASSPQGSEEKLFF,TGTGCCAGCAGCCCCCAGGGTTCGGAAGAAAAACTGTTTTTT